Listed here are 26 T cell receptor beta chains from one sample, sequenced in a study of blood T cell repertoires in COVID-19. Libraries were prepared by immunoSEQ multiplex PCR; TCRdb keeps only in-frame clonotypes and omits some of them. The data contain 120,000 to 150,000 clones, roughly nine tenths of them singletons. The sample comprised peripheral blood. Source of these receptors: a woman in her sixties or seventies with active COVID-19.

The J gene is TRBJ2-2, the V gene TRBV4-1; 9 bases are a match to TRBD2. This CDR3 is 16 amino acids long. J was trimmed by 3 bases and V by 5 bases; bases with no gene match: 7. In germline, CDR1 is MGHRA, CDR2 YSYEKL. CDR3 nucleotides: TGCGCCAGCAGCGAGACTAGCGGCTTCTACACCGGGGAGCTGTTTTTT. As protein: CASSETSGFYTGELFF.

The genes are TRBV7-2 and TRBJ2-3; 12 bases align to TRBD2. This CDR3 spans 17 amino acids. The V gene's germline CDR1 is SGHTA and CDR2 FQGNSA. The V gene end was trimmed by 2 bases and the J gene end by 5 bases; junction bases not matched to a gene: 8. The DNA of the CDR3 is TGTGCCAGCAGCTTACTTCCTAGCGGGAGGGCCGAAGATACGCAGTATTTT. Translation gives CASSLLPSGRAEDTQYF.

This clone was seen a few times. This rearrangement joins TRBV6-2 or TRBV6-3 to TRBJ2-7, with a weak D call TRBD2 (5 bases). This CDR3 contains 15 residues. The V end lost 2 bases, the J end lost 2 bases, and 13 bases lay between the germline ends. Germline CDR1 is MNHEY and CDR2 is SVGEGT. In DNA, the CDR3 is TGTGCCAGCAGTTACCCCCGCGGAGGCGCCTACGAGCAGTACTTC. Translation: CASSYPRGGAYEQYF.

The chain has TRBV7-2 and TRBJ2-7; D possibly corresponds to TRBD2 (6 bases). V lost 1 base, J lost 3 bases, and 10 bases lay in between. Germline V gene lookup returns CDR1 SGHTA and CDR2 FQGNSA. The CDR3 extends over 14 amino acids. The CDR3 DNA reads as TGTGCCAGCAGCTTAGGACTAGTGAACTACGAGCAGTACTTC. This codes for CASSLGLVNYEQYF.

The V gene is TRBV5-1, the J gene TRBJ2-2; D is perhaps TRBD1 (5 bases). CDR1 is SGHRS, CDR2 YFSETQ, per germline. V gave up 1 base and J gave up 4 bases, with 11 bases separating them. The CDR3 length is 15 residues. CDR3 protein: CASSLSGDSTGELFF. CDR3 DNA sequence: TGCGCCAGCAGCTTGTCGGGTGACAGCACCGGGGAGCTGTTTTTT. Looking up the rest from reference TRBV5-1 and TRBJ2-2 gives the full variable domain: KAGVTQTPRYLIKTRGQQVTLSCSPISGHRSVSWYQQTPGQGLQFLFEYFSETQRNKGNFPGRFSGRQFSNSRSEMNVSTLELGDSALYLCASSLSGDSTGELFFGEGSRLTVL.

The genes are TRBV28 and TRBJ2-1; TRBD2 aligns across 7 bases. The CDR3 extends over 17 amino acids. Trimming cost V 5 bases and J 0 bases; bases outside gene matches: 10. Germline assignment: CDR1 MDHEN and CDR2 SYDVKM. CDR3 protein: CASSPTPGGSSYNEQFF. In DNA, the CDR3 is TGTGCCAGCAGTCCGACCCCCGGCGGGAGCTCCTACAATGAGCAGTTCTTC.

The CDR3 bases are TGTGCCAGCAGTTACCTTCCCGGGACTAGCGTCGGCTGGATGCCCGGGGAGCTGTTTTTT. Protein product: CASSYLPGTSVGWMPGELFF. The chain couples TRBV6-2 or TRBV6-3 to TRBJ2-2; TRBD2 matches at 10 bases. Per germline, CDR1 MNHEY and CDR2 SVGEGT. The CDR3 is 20 residues long. V gave up 2 bases and J gave up 6 bases; unmatched junction bases: 18.

This rearrangement joins TRBV5-4 to TRBJ2-1, with 10 nucleotides matching TRBD1. The CDR3 is 15 amino acids. Germline-derived CDR1 and CDR2 are SGHNT and YYREEE (reference sequence). V lost 4 bases and J lost 4; bases outside the gene matches: 5. The CDR3 is CASSPPGQGYNEQFF. Here the CDR3 DNA reads TGTGCCAGCAGCCCACCGGGACAGGGGTACAATGAGCAGTTCTTC.

CDR3 loop: CASSYAGLAYEQYF. CDR3 DNA sequence: TGTGCCAGCAGTTACGCTGGACTAGCCTACGAGCAGTACTTC. The rearrangement links TRBV6-5 to TRBJ2-7, with 7 positions matching TRBD2. The J segment lost 2 bases and the V segment lost 2 bases, leaving 3 bases of the junction unmatched. CDR1 is MNHEY and CDR2 is SVGAGI in the germline V gene. The CDR3 covers 14 residues.

The rearrangement uses TRBV27 and TRBJ2-2; D not certain. The CDR3 runs to 15 residues. Germline values: CDR1 MNHEY, CDR2 SMNVEV (reference sequence). The V and J ends lost 3 bases and 0 bases respectively, with 8 bases between them. CDR3: CASSLVSANTGELFF. CDR3 DNA: TGTGCCAGCAGTTTGGTCAGTGCGAACACCGGGGAGCTGTTTTTT.

The chain uses TRBV24-1 and TRBJ2-2, with no clear D. The CDR3 is made up of 15 amino acids. Deletions cut 4 bases from V and 1 base from J, with 9 bases between. Germline-derived CDR1 and CDR2 are KGHDR and SFDVKD. This chain's CDR3 is CATSEHPRNTGELFF. In DNA, the CDR3 is TGTGCCACCAGTGAACATCCTCGGAACACCGGGGAGCTGTTTTTT.

V usage is TRBV10-3 and J usage is TRBJ1-3; D gene unclear. This CDR3 is built from 15 residues. Germline values: CDR1 ENHRY, CDR2 SYGVKD. Trimming took off 5 bases at V and 0 bases at J, with 11 bases between the two ends. CDR3 nucleotides: TGTGCCATCAGTTCACAAATTCGCTCTGGAAACACCATATATTTT. It yields the protein CAISSQIRSGNTIYF.

V gene TRBV6-6 combines with J gene TRBJ1-4; 7 bases are shared with TRBD1. CDR1 and CDR2 (germline): MNHNY, SVGAGI (reference sequence). V dropped 2 bases and J dropped 3; count of bases not matched to a gene: 6. The CDR3 extends over 16 amino acids. CDR3 protein: CASSYPPGGPNEKLFF. The CDR3 region has the DNA TGTGCCAGCAGTTACCCGCCAGGGGGGCCTAATGAAAAACTGTTTTTT.

The CDR3 is CASSPVLLAGSTEQYF. CDR3 in DNA: TGTGCCAGCAGCCCAGTTCTGCTAGCGGGCTCAACGGAGCAGTACTTC. The rearrangement links TRBV5-4 to TRBJ2-7; 8 nucleotides line up with TRBD2. The germline gives CDR1 SGHNT, CDR2 YYREEE (reference sequence). J lost 7 bases, V lost 4 bases, and 16 bases had no gene match. There are 16 residues in the CDR3.

The sample holds one count of this clone. The J gene is TRBJ2-2, the V gene TRBV7-3; TRBD2 aligns across 7 bases. This CDR3 region has 21 residues. V trimming: 1 base; J trimming: 0 bases; junction bases outside the gene matches: 17. Germline assignment: CDR1 SGHTA and CDR2 FQGTGA. DNA of the CDR3: TGTGCCAGCAGCTTAAAACCTCTAAGCGGGGAGGGAGGACCGAACACCGGGGAGCTGTTTTTT. Encoded protein: CASSLKPLSGEGGPNTGELFF.

The CDR3 here is CASSFPLGSGLAGGGYEQYF. In nucleotides, the CDR3 is TGTGCCAGCAGTTTCCCATTGGGATCGGGACTAGCGGGAGGGGGCTACGAGCAGTACTTC. V gene TRBV28 combines with J gene TRBJ2-7; 16 nucleotides match TRBD2. The CDR3 runs 20 residues. From germline, CDR1 is MDHEN and CDR2 SYDVKM. Germline trimming cut 3 bases from V and 3 bases from J; bases unmatched to any gene: 14.

This clone is a singleton in its sample. The chain recombines TRBV6-4 with TRBJ2-1, with D possibly matching TRBD2 (5 bases). CDR1 and CDR2 from the germline V gene are MRHNA and SNTAGT. CDR3 length: 13 residues. Trimming cost V 5 bases and J 9 bases, with 14 bases left between them. CDR3 DNA sequence: TGTGCCAGCAGTAGACTACTAGGTGGTGAGCAGTTCTTC. Its protein is CASSRLLGGEQFF.

The chain combines TRBV6-6 with TRBJ1-2; no clear D. Trimming cost V 9 bases and J 7 bases, with 21 bases left between them. The CDR3 loop spans 14 amino acids. Germline CDR1 is MNHNY and CDR2 is SVGAGI (reference sequence). The CDR3 reads CASQTRNRESGYTF. CDR3 bases: TGTGCCAGTCAAACCAGGAATAGGGAGAGTGGCTACACCTTC.

The V call is TRBV12-5, the J call TRBJ1-4; D call uncertain. In germline, CDR1 is LGHNT, CDR2 FRNRAP. The CDR3 extends over 12 amino acids. Trimming pared 7 bases from V and 8 bases from J, leaving 11 bases between. CDR3 amino acids: CASDRREEKLFF. For the CDR3, the DNA is TGTGCTAGTGATCGGCGGGAGGAAAAACTGTTTTTT.

This chain links TRBV29-1 with TRBJ2-6, with 7 bases that match TRBD1. Per the germline V gene, CDR1 is SQVTM and CDR2 is ANQGSEA. The CDR3 totals 15 residues. V gave up 5 bases and J gave up 0 bases; unmatched junction bases: 4. CDR3 residues: CSVRDSGSGANVLTF. CDR3 nucleotides: TGCAGCGTTCGGGACAGTGGCTCTGGGGCCAACGTCCTGACTTTC.

The chain combines TRBV5-1 with TRBJ2-3; 11 bases fit TRBD2. Germline V gene sequence: CDR1 SGHRS, CDR2 YFSETQ. The CDR3 spans 16 residues. J lost 4 bases, V lost 4 bases, and 8 bases had no gene match. CDR3 region: CASSPGLAGGADTQYF. The CDR3 region has the DNA TGCGCCAGCAGCCCCGGACTAGCGGGCGGAGCAGATACGCAGTATTTT.

The rearrangement links TRBV27 to TRBJ2-6, with a weak D call TRBD1 (7 bases). This CDR3 is 18 amino acids long. V was pared by 6 bases and J by 2 bases, with 20 bases between. Germline assignment: CDR1 MNHEY and CDR2 SMNVEV (reference sequence). For the CDR3, the DNA is TGTGCCAGCAGGCTCGGGACAGTAGGGGGGACTGGGGCCAACGTCCTGACTTTC. This gives the protein CASRLGTVGGTGANVLTF.

The rearrangement links TRBV7-3 to TRBJ2-6; 7 bases agree with TRBD1. CDR1 and CDR2 from the germline V gene are SGHTA and FQGTGA. The ends lost 5 bases at V and 0 bases at J; junction bases unmatched: 10. This CDR3 is built from 18 residues. CDR3 amino acids: CASSHMGQFGSGANVLTF. Here the CDR3 DNA reads TGTGCCAGCAGCCACATGGGACAGTTTGGCTCTGGGGCCAACGTCCTGACTTTC.

V gene TRBV5-1 combines with J gene TRBJ2-7; 13 bases are a match to TRBD2. The CDR3 sequence is 18 residues long. V gave up 0 bases and J gave up 2 bases; unmatched junction bases: 8. Germline V gives CDR1 SGHRS, CDR2 YFSETQ. CDR3 region: CASSLAGRGLAGPYEQYF. Here the CDR3 DNA reads TGCGCCAGCAGCTTGGCAGGGAGGGGACTAGCGGGACCCTACGAGCAGTACTTC.

The chain joins TRBV27 to TRBJ2-7; TRBD1 agrees at 7 bases. The V gene's germline CDR1 is MNHEY and CDR2 SMNVEV (reference sequence). Losses at the gene ends were 2 bases for V and 2 bases for J; bases not matched to a gene: 3. This CDR3 contains 14 residues. The DNA of the CDR3 is TGTGCCAGCAGTTTAACCCAGGGGGCCTACGAGCAGTACTTC. Its protein is CASSLTQGAYEQYF.

The chain combines TRBV11-2 with TRBJ1-5; 10 bases match TRBD1. Trimming removed 5 bases from V and 7 bases from J; junction bases left unmatched: 2. The CDR3 runs 13 residues. The germline V gene encodes CDR1 SGHAT and CDR2 FQNNGV. The CDR3 sequence: CASSRDRGQPQHF. The CDR3 DNA reads TGTGCCAGCAGCCGGGACAGGGGACAGCCCCAGCATTTT.